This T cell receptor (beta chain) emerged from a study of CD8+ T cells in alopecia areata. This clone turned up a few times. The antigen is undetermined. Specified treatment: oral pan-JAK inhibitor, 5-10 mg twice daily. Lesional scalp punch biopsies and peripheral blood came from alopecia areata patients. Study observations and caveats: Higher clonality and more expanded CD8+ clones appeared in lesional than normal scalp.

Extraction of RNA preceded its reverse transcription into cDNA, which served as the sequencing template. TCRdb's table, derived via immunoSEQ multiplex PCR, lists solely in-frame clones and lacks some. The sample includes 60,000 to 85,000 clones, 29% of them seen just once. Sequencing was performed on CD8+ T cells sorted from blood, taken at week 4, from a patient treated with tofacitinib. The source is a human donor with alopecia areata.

The CDR3 DNA reads TGTGCCAGCAGCTTAGGTTTAGGGATAAAAAACATTCAGTACTTC. This sequence encodes CASSLGLGIKNIQYF. The chain combines TRBV7-2 with TRBJ2-4; no firm D call. V was pared by 1 base and J by 4 bases, with 11 bases between. The length of the CDR3 is 15 residues. Germline CDR1 SGHTA, CDR2 FQGNSA. Full variable domain (remainder filled in from reference TRBV7-2 and TRBJ2-4): GAGVSQSPSNKVTEKGKDVELRCDPISGHTALYWYRQSLGQGLEFLIYFQGNSAPDKSGLPSDRFSAERTGGSVSTLTIQRTQQEDSAVYLCASSLGLGIKNIQYFGAGTRLSVL.